This TCR beta chain was identified in a study of cytomegalovirus exposure and HLA in healthy donors. Across the study: Of roughly 400 genotyped donors, 81% grouped in the Caucasian-associated ancestry cluster.

The ends lost 2 bases at V and 2 bases at J; junction bases unmatched: 5. CDR3 length: 15 amino acids. CDR1 and CDR2 from the germline V gene are MNHNY and SVGAGI (reference sequence). Nominally healthy donors provided the samples, though records likely missed some immune exposures. Primers: 60 Vbeta forward and 13 Jbeta reverse. Data came from immunoSEQ multiplex PCR; TCRdb stores just in-frame clones and leaves some out. In the table there are hundreds of thousands of clones, about 79% of which are singletons. The clonotype originates from a male donor in good health and CMV-seronegative. The chain joins TRBV6-6 to TRBJ2-7, with TRBD2 matching over 8 bases. The sequenced sample was PBMCs. CDR3 nucleotide sequence: TGTGCCAGCAGTTACGGTGGGACTAGGCCCTACGAGCAGTACTTC. Encoded protein: CASSYGGTRPYEQYF.